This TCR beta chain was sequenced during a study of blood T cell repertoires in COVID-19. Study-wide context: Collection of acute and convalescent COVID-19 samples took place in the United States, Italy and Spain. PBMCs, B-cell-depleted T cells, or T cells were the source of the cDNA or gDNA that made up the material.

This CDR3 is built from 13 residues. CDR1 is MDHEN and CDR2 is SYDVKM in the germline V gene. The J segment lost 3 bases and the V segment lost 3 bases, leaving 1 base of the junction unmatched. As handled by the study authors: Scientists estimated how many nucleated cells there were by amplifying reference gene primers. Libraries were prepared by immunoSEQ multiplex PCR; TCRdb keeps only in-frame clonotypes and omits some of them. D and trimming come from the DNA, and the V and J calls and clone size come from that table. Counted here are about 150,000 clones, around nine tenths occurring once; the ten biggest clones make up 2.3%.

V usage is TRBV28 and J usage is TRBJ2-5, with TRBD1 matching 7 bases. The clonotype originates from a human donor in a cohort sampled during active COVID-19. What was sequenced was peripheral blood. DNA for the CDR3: TGTGCCAGCAGTTTGGGACAGAAAGAGACCCAGTACTTC. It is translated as CASSLGQKETQYF.